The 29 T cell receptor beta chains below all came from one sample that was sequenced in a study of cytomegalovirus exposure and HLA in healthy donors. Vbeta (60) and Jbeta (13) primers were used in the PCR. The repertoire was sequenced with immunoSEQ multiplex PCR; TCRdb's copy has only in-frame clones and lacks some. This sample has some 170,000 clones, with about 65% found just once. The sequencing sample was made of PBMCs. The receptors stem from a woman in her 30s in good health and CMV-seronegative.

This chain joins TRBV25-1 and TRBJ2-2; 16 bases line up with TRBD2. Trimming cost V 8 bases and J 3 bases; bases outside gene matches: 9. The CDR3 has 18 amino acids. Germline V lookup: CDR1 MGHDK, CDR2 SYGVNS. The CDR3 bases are TGTGCCAGCTCCCCGGGACTAGCGGGAGGGCTATACACCGGGGAGCTGTTTTTT. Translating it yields CASSPGLAGGLYTGELFF.

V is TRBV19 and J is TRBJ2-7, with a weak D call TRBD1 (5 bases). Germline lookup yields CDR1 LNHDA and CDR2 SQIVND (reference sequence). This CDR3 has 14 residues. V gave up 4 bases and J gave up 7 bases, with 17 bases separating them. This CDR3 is CASSSRGTIGEQYF. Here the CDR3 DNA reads TGTGCCAGTAGTAGTAGGGGAACTATTGGGGAGCAGTACTTC.

The CDR3 nucleotides read TGTGCCAGCAGCCGACCGGGACAGGGAGGCAATGAGCAGTTCTTC. This encodes CASSRPGQGGNEQFF. V usage is TRBV7-9 and J usage is TRBJ2-1; 9 bases agree with TRBD1. J lost 6 bases, V lost 5 bases, and 8 bases had no gene match. CDR3 length equals 15 residues. The germline V gene encodes CDR1 SEHNR and CDR2 FQNEAQ (reference sequence).

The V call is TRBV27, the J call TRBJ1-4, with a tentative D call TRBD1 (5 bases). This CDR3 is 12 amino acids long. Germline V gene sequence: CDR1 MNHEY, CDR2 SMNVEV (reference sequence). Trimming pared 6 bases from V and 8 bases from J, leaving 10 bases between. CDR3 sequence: CASRSTGEKLFF. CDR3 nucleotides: TGTGCCAGCAGGTCTACAGGAGAAAAACTGTTTTTT.

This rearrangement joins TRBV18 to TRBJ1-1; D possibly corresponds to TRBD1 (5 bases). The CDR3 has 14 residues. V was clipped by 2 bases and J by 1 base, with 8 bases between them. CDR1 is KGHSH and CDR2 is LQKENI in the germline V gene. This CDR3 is CASSPSRANTEAFF. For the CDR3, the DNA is TGTGCCAGCTCACCATCCAGGGCGAACACTGAAGCTTTCTTT. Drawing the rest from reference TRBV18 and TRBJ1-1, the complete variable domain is NAGVMQNPRHLVRRRGQEARLRCSPMKGHSHVYWYRQLPEEGLKFMVYLQKENIIDESGMPKERFSAEFPKEGPSILRIQQVVRGDSAAYFCASSPSRANTEAFFGQGTRLTVV.

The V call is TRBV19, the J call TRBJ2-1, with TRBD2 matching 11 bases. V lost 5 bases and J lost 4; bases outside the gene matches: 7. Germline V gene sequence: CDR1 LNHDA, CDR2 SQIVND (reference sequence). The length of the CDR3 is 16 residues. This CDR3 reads CASSPSGGRTYNEQFF. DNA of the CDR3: TGTGCCAGTAGTCCTAGCGGGGGGCGTACATACAATGAGCAGTTCTTC.

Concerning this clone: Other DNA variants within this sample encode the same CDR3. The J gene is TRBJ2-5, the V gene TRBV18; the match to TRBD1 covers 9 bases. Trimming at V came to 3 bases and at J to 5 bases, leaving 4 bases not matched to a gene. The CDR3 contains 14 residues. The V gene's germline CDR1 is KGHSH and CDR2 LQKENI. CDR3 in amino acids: CASSPRTGEETQYF. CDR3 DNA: TGTGCCAGCTCACCCCGGACAGGGGAGGAGACCCAGTACTTC.

The CDR3: CASGPRTGYGGETQYF. The CDR3, as DNA: TGCGCCAGCGGCCCACGAACAGGGTATGGGGGAGAGACCCAGTACTTC. The V call is TRBV5-1, the J call TRBJ2-5; perhaps TRBD1 as D (6 bases). With 7 bases removed from V and 4 bases from J, the gap between germline ends came to 23 bases. The CDR3 spans 16 residues. Looked up from germline, CDR1 is SGHRS and CDR2 is YFSETQ.

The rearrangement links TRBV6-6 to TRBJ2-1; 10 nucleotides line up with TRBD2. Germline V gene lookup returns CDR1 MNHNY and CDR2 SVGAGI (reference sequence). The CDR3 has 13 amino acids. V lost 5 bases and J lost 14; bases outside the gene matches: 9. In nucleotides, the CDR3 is TGTGCCAGCAGTACCCTAGCGGGAGAGTTGGAGTTCTTC. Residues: CASSTLAGELEFF.

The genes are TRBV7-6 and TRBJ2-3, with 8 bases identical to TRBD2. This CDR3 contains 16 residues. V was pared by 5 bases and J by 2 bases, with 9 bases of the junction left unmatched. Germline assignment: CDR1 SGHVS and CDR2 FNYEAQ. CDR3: CASSPERGRPTDTQYF. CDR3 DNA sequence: TGTGCCAGCAGCCCCGAGCGGGGGCGCCCCACAGATACGCAGTATTTT.

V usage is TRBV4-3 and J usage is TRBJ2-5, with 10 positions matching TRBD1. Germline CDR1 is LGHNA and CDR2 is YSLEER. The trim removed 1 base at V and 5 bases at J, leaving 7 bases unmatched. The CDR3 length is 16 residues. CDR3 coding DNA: TGCGCCAGCAGCCAAGCGACAGGGGGCGGACGGGAGACCCAGTACTTC. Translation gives CASSQATGGGRETQYF.

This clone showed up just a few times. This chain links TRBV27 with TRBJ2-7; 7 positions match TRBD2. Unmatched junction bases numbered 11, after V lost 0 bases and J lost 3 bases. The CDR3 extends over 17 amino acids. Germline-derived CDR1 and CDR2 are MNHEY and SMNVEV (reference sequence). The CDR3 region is CASSLSLPTGGNYEQYF. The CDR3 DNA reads TGTGCCAGCAGTTTATCACTCCCCACGGGAGGAAACTACGAGCAGTACTTC.

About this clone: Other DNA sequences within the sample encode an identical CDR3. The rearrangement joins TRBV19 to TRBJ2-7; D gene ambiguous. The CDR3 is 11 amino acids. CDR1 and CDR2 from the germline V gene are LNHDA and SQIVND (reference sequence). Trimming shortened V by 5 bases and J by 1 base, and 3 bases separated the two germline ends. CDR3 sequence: CASSSSYEQYF. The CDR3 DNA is TGTGCCAGTAGTTCTTCCTACGAGCAGTACTTC. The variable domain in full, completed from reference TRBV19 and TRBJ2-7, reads DGGITQSPKYLFRKEGQNVTLSCEQNLNHDAMYWYRQDPGQGLRLIYYSQIVNDFQKGDIAEGYSVSREKKESFPLTVTSAQKNPTAFYLCASSSSYEQYFGPGTRLTVT.

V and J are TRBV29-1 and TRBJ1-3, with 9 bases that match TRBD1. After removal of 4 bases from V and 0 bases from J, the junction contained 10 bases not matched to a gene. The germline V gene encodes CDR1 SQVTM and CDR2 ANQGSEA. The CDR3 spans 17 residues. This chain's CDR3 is CSVAGGQGDFSGNTIYF. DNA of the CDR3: TGCAGCGTTGCAGGGGGACAGGGCGATTTCTCTGGAAACACCATATATTTT.

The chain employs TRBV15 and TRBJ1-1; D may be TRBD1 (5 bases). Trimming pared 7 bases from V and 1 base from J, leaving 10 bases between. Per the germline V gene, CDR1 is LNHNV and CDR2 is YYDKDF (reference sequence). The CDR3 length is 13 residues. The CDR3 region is CATKGPGNTEAFF. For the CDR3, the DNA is TGTGCCACCAAGGGGCCCGGGAACACTGAAGCTTTCTTT.

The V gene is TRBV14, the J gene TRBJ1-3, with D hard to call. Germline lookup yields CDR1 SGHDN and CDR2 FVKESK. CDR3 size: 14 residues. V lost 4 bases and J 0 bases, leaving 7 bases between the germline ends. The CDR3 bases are TGTGCCAGCAGCCCATCGGTCTCTGGAAACACCATATATTTT. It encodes CASSPSVSGNTIYF.

The CDR3 spells CASSQVGGGSYEQYF. The CDR3 region has the DNA TGTGCCAGCAGCCAAGTGGGCGGGGGCTCCTACGAGCAGTACTTC. The chain carries TRBV14 and TRBJ2-7; 7 bases are shared with TRBD2. Trimming removed 1 base from V and 0 bases from J; junction bases left unmatched: 3. Germline V gene sequence: CDR1 SGHDN, CDR2 FVKESK. The CDR3 is made up of 15 amino acids.

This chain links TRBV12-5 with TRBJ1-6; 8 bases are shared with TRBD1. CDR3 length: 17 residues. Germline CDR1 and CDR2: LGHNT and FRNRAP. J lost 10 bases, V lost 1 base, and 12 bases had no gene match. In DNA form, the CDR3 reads TGTGCTAGTGGTTTGGCTTTAGACACAGGGGGTGGGTCACCCCTCCACTTT. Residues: CASGLALDTGGGSPLHF.

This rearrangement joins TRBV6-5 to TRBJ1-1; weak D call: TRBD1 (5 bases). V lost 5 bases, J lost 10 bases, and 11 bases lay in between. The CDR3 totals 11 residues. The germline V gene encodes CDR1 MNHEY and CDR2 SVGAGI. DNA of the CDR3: TGTGCCAGCAGTCAAGGGGATACAGCTTTCTTT. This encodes CASSQGDTAFF.

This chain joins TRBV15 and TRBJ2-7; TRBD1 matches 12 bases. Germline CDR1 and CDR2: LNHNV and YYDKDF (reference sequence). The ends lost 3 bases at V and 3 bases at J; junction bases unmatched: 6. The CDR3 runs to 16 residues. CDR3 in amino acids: CATSSLRDRGLYEQYF. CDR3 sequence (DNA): TGTGCCACCAGCAGCCTCCGGGACAGGGGGCTCTACGAGCAGTACTTC.

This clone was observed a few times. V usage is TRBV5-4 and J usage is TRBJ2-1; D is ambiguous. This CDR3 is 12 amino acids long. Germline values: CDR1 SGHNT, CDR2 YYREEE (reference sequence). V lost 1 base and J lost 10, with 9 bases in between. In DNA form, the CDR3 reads TGTGCCAGCAGCTTGTGGGCAGCCGAGCAGTTCTTC. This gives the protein CASSLWAAEQFF.

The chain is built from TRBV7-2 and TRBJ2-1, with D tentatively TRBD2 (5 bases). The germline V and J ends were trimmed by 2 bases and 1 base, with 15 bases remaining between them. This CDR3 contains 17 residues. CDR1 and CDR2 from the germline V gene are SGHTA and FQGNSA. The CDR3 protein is CASSLNSQTGSYNEQFF. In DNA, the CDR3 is TGTGCCAGCAGCTTAAACTCTCAGACGGGGTCCTACAATGAGCAGTTCTTC. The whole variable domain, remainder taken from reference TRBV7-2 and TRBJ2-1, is GAGVSQSPSNKVTEKGKDVELRCDPISGHTALYWYRQSLGQGLEFLIYFQGNSAPDKSGLPSDRFSAERTGGSVSTLTIQRTQQEDSAVYLCASSLNSQTGSYNEQFFGPGTRLTVL.

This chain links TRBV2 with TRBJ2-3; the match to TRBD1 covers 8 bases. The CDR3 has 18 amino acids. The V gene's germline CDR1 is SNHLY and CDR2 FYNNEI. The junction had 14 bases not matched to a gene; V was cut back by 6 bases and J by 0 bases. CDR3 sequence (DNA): TGTGCCAGCAGCAATACCAACAGGGGGGCAGGGAGCACAGATACGCAGTATTTT. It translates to CASSNTNRGAGSTDTQYF.

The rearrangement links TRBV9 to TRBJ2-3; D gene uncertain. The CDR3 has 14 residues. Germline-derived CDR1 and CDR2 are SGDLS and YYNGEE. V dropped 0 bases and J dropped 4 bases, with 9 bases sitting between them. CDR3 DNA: TGTGCCAGCAGCGTAGAATTCGTCTCAGATACGCAGTATTTT. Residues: CASSVEFVSDTQYF. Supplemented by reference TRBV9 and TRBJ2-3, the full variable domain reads DSGVTQTPKHLITATGQRVTLRCSPRSGDLSVYWYQQSLDQGLQFLIQYYNGEERAKGNILERFSAQQFPDLHSELNLSSLELGDSALYFCASSVEFVSDTQYFGPGTRLTVL.

The CDR3 protein is CASSPWTGGHQPQHF. The CDR3 DNA follows: TGTGCCAGCTCACCATGGACAGGGGGCCATCAGCCCCAGCATTTT. The chain combines TRBV18 with TRBJ1-5, with 11 bases lining up with TRBD1. V gave up 2 bases and J gave up 5 bases; unmatched junction bases: 2. This CDR3 comprises 15 residues. Looked up from germline, CDR1 is KGHSH and CDR2 is LQKENI. The full variable domain, its missing parts supplied by reference TRBV18 and TRBJ1-5, is NAGVMQNPRHLVRRRGQEARLRCSPMKGHSHVYWYRQLPEEGLKFMVYLQKENIIDESGMPKERFSAEFPKEGPSILRIQQVVRGDSAAYFCASSPWTGGHQPQHFGDGTRLSIL.

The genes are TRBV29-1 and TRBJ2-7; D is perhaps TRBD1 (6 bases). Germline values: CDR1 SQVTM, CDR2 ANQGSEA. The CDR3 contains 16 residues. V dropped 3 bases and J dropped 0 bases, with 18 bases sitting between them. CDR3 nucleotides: TGCAGCGTTGATGGCGTAGGACAGACTCTCTCCTACGAGCAGTACTTC. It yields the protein CSVDGVGQTLSYEQYF.

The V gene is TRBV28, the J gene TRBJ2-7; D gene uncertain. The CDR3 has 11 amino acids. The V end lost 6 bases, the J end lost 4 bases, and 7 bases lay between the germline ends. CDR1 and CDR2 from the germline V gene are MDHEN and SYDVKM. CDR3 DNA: TGTGCCAGCAGCCGTAGTTACGAGCAGTACTTC. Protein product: CASSRSYEQYF.

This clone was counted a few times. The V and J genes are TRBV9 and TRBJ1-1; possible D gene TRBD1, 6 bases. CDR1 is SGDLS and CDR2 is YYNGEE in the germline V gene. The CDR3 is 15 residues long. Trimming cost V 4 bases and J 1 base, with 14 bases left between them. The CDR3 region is CASSLGGAWNTEAFF. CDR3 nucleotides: TGTGCCAGCAGCCTGGGGGGGGCGTGGAACACTGAAGCTTTCTTT. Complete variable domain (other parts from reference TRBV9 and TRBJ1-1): DSGVTQTPKHLITATGQRVTLRCSPRSGDLSVYWYQQSLDQGLQFLIQYYNGEERAKGNILERFSAQQFPDLHSELNLSSLELGDSALYFCASSLGGAWNTEAFFGQGTRLTVV.

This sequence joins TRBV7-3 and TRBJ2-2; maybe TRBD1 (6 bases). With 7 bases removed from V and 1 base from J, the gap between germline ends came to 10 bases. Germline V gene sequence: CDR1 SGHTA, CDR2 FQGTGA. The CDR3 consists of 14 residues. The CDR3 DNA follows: TGTGCCAGCAACCCGACAGGGAACACCGGGGAGCTGTTTTTT. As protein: CASNPTGNTGELFF.